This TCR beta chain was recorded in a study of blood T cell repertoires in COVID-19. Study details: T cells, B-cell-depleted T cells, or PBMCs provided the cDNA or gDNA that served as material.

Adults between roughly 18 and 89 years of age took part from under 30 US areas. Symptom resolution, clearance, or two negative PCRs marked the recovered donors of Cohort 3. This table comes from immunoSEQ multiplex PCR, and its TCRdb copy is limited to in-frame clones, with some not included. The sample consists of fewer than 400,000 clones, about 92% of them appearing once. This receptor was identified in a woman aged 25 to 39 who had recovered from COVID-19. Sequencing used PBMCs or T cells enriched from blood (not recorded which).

This chain's CDR3 is CASSYHSNQPQHF. DNA for the CDR3: TGTGCCAGCAGCTATCATAGCAATCAGCCCCAGCATTTT. The chain couples TRBV7-2 to TRBJ1-5; no clear D. This CDR3 is 13 amino acids long. Germline CDR1 reads SGHTA; CDR2 reads FQGNSA. V was clipped by 4 bases and J by 0 bases, with 4 bases between them.